Listed below are T cell receptor beta chains from one sample, sequenced in a study of T cell responses to AZD1222 COVID-19 vaccine. Sequencing was performed with immunoSEQ multiplex PCR; in TCRdb, only in-frame clones are kept and a portion is missing. The data show 130,000 to 150,000 clones, approximately 90% seen once. The source was peripheral blood, collected on day 0 of AZD1222 vaccination. All receptors derive from an adult in good health. Both conserved end residues are part of each CDR3. Fields, in order: J gene, D gene, V gene, clone size, CDR3 DNA, CDR3 protein. A D gene is named only where the DNA matches it firmly. Some rows mark clone size as missing; the rest say once, few, many or name a class of expanded clone.

J gene: TRBJ2-4
D gene: TRBD1
V gene: TRBV27
clone size: NA
CDR3 DNA: TGTGCCAGCAGTTACGACAGGGGGAACATTCAGTACTTC
CDR3 protein: CASSYDRGNIQYF

J gene: TRBJ1-2
D gene: TRBD1
V gene: TRBV7-3
clone size: NA
CDR3 DNA: TGTGCCAGCAGCTCCTCACAGGGGGGGGCCTATGGCTACACCTTC
CDR3 protein: CASSSSQGGAYGYTF

J gene: TRBJ1-2
D gene: NA
V gene: TRBV2
clone size: NA
CDR3 DNA: TGTGCCAGCAGTGGACTGAGGGGGAGGGACTATGGCTACACCTTC
CDR3 protein: CASSGLRGRDYGYTF

J gene: TRBJ2-3
D gene: NA
V gene: TRBV21-1
clone size: NA
CDR3 DNA: TGTGCCACCGCCCGGGGGGCACACACAGATACGCAGTATTTT
CDR3 protein: CATARGAHTDTQYF

J gene: TRBJ2-3
D gene: TRBD2
V gene: TRBV19
clone size: NA
CDR3 DNA: TGTGCCAGTAGCGAGAGGCGCCAGACTAGCGGGAGCGAGAGGTATAAAGATACGCAGTATTTT
CDR3 protein: CASSERRQTSGSERYKDTQYF

J gene: TRBJ1-3
D gene: NA
V gene: TRBV5-5
clone size: NA
CDR3 DNA: TGTGCCAGCAGCCCCGGACAGTCTGGAAACACCATATATTTT
CDR3 protein: CASSPGQSGNTIYF

J gene: TRBJ2-7
D gene: NA
V gene: TRBV10-3
clone size: once
CDR3 DNA: TGTGCCGTTGGGGGGCAAGGCCTAAATCCCTACGAGCAGTACTTC
CDR3 protein: CAVGGQGLNPYEQYF

J gene: TRBJ1-1
D gene: NA
V gene: TRBV11-2
clone size: NA
CDR3 DNA: TGTGCCAGCAGCTTAGTTCGGGTGAACACTGAAGCTTTCTTT
CDR3 protein: CASSLVRVNTEAFF

J gene: TRBJ2-7
D gene: TRBD1
V gene: TRBV7-8
clone size: NA
CDR3 DNA: TGTGCCAGCAGCTCTCCCGCCGGGACAGGCGAACCAGGGCAGTACTTC
CDR3 protein: CASSSPAGTGEPGQYF

J gene: TRBJ1-1
D gene: NA
V gene: TRBV10-3
clone size: NA
CDR3 DNA: TGTGCCATCAGTGTGGGCAGGGAAGACACTGAAGCTTTCTTT
CDR3 protein: CAISVGREDTEAFF

J gene: TRBJ1-1
D gene: TRBD1
V gene: TRBV19
clone size: NA
CDR3 DNA: TGTGCCAGTAGTCCCGGGACAGGGGCTTTGAACACTGAAGCTTTCTTT
CDR3 protein: CASSPGTGALNTEAFF

J gene: TRBJ1-6
D gene: NA
V gene: TRBV30
clone size: once
CDR3 DNA: TGTGCCTGGAGTTCCACCTTCCCGGGGGGATTGGATAATTCACCCCTCCACTTT
CDR3 protein: CAWSSTFPGGLDNSPLHF

J gene: TRBJ1-1
D gene: TRBD1
V gene: TRBV11-3
clone size: once
CDR3 DNA: TGTGCCAGCAGCTCTAGGAGGGACAGTGTAGAAGCTTTCTTT
CDR3 protein: CASSSRRDSVEAFF

J gene: TRBJ1-3
D gene: NA
V gene: TRBV7-8
clone size: once
CDR3 DNA: TGTGCCAGCAGCCTTCAATACGAATGGGGCATTCTAAACACCATATATTTT
CDR3 protein: CASSLQYEWGILNTIYF

J gene: TRBJ2-3
D gene: NA
V gene: TRBV19
clone size: NA
CDR3 DNA: TGTGCCAGTAGTCCAATTCGCGGGGGCACAGATACGCAGTATTTT
CDR3 protein: CASSPIRGGTDTQYF

J gene: TRBJ2-1
D gene: TRBD1
V gene: TRBV12-5
clone size: NA
CDR3 DNA: TGTGCTAGTGGTTTGGTAATTTGGACAGGGACTTCTAAGGGTATTTACAATGAGCAGTTCTTC
CDR3 protein: CASGLVIWTGTSKGIYNEQFF

J gene: TRBJ2-5
D gene: TRBD2
V gene: TRBV28
clone size: NA
CDR3 DNA: TGTGCCAGCCGGCCTTGGAGCGGGGGGCCGTGGGGAGAGACCCAGTACTTC
CDR3 protein: CASRPWSGGPWGETQYF

J gene: TRBJ1-4
D gene: NA
V gene: TRBV20-1
clone size: NA
CDR3 DNA: TGCAGTGCGAAGGGGCATGAAAAACTGTTTTTT
CDR3 protein: CSAKGHEKLFF

J gene: TRBJ1-2
D gene: TRBD1
V gene: TRBV6-1
clone size: NA
CDR3 DNA: TGTGCCAGCAGTGACGAGAGGACAGGGGGCCGCTTTAACTATGGCTACACCTTC
CDR3 protein: CASSDERTGGRFNYGYTF

J gene: TRBJ1-6
D gene: TRBD1
V gene: TRBV28
clone size: NA
CDR3 DNA: TGTGCCAGCAGTCTCCCTGGACAGGGAGAGCCACCCCTCCACTTT
CDR3 protein: CASSLPGQGEPPLHF

J gene: TRBJ1-5
D gene: NA
V gene: TRBV19
clone size: few
CDR3 DNA: TGTGCCAGTAGTATCGACACTGGGGCCCTTCAGCCCCAGCATTTT
CDR3 protein: CASSIDTGALQPQHF

J gene: TRBJ2-3
D gene: TRBD2
V gene: TRBV2
clone size: NA
CDR3 DNA: TGTGCCAGCAATAGCGGGAGGGGAGATACGCAGTATTTT
CDR3 protein: CASNSGRGDTQYF

J gene: TRBJ2-7
D gene: NA
V gene: TRBV7-8
clone size: NA
CDR3 DNA: TGTGCCAGCAGCCCCCGTGTGCGTCCTATAGCGTTGGAGGAGCAGTACTTC
CDR3 protein: CASSPRVRPIALEEQYF

J gene: TRBJ1-1
D gene: NA
V gene: TRBV4-3
clone size: NA
CDR3 DNA: TGCGCCAGCAGCCAAGAGGAGGGCCGGGGTTCCACTGAAGCTTTCTTT
CDR3 protein: CASSQEEGRGSTEAFF

J gene: TRBJ2-1
D gene: NA
V gene: TRBV9
clone size: NA
CDR3 DNA: TGTGCCAGCAGCCCTTACTCAGGGGACGAGCAGTTCTTC
CDR3 protein: CASSPYSGDEQFF

J gene: TRBJ1-3
D gene: NA
V gene: TRBV5-4
clone size: NA
CDR3 DNA: TGTGCCAGCAGCTTGGGCCAGGGGCGGAACACCATATATTTT
CDR3 protein: CASSLGQGRNTIYF

J gene: TRBJ1-4
D gene: NA
V gene: TRBV18
clone size: once
CDR3 DNA: TGTGCCAGCTCACCGAAGGATAATGAAAAACTGTTTTTT
CDR3 protein: CASSPKDNEKLFF

J gene: TRBJ2-7
D gene: TRBD1
V gene: TRBV28
clone size: few
CDR3 DNA: TGTGCCAGCAGTTTGACAGGGGCCTACGAGCAGTACTTC
CDR3 protein: CASSLTGAYEQYF

J gene: TRBJ1-6
D gene: TRBD1
V gene: TRBV30
clone size: NA
CDR3 DNA: TGTGCCTGGAGTGGGGGGACAGCCAATTCACCCCTCCACTTT
CDR3 protein: CAWSGGTANSPLHF

J gene: TRBJ2-2
D gene: NA
V gene: TRBV7-6
clone size: NA
CDR3 DNA: TGTGCCAGCAGCTTAGCACAGGGATCGAACACCGGGGAGCTGTTTTTT
CDR3 protein: CASSLAQGSNTGELFF

J gene: TRBJ1-1
D gene: NA
V gene: TRBV11-2
clone size: NA
CDR3 DNA: TGTGCCAGCAGCTTAGACCGGACACCCAACACTGAAGCTTTCTTT
CDR3 protein: CASSLDRTPNTEAFF

J gene: TRBJ1-1
D gene: TRBD1
V gene: TRBV19
clone size: NA
CDR3 DNA: TGTGCCAGTAGTACCTCAGACAGGGGGACCACTGAAGCTTTCTTT
CDR3 protein: CASSTSDRGTTEAFF